Described below is a single TCR beta chain sequence and its context. Its antigen is still unknown. Unique molecular identifiers were used in preparing the TCRbeta library. TCRdb re-called the PCR reads with MiXCR, one entry per CDR3 protein. The table records about 1,000,000 distinct CDR3 sequences, about 26% of them present only once. The sample is drawn from a study of T-cell reconstitution after alpha-beta-depleted transplantation in children. Study-wide results and limits: Alpha-beta T cells about two months after transplant reportedly derived from several hundred expanded graft clones.

CDR3 size: 15 residues. V gave up 0 bases and J gave up 6 bases; unmatched junction bases: 5. Germline assignment: CDR1 SGHKS and CDR2 YYEKEE (reference sequence). The TCR comes from a boy younger than two who had a stem cell transplant for SCID, so the T cells may come from the graft donor. V is TRBV5-5 and J is TRBJ2-1; TRBD2 matches at 8 bases. Sample: PBMCs, mostly from graft donor cells, taken 360 days after TCRalphabeta/CD19-depleted stem cell transplant. The DNA of the CDR3 is TGTGCCAGCAGCTTGGTTGGACTAGCTTCCAATGAGCAGTTCTTC. This encodes CASSLVGLASNEQFF. Together with reference TRBV5-5 and TRBJ2-1, the CDR3 gives the full variable domain: DAGVTQSPTHLIKTRGQQVTLRCSPISGHKSVSWYQQVLGQGPQFIFQYYEKEERGRGNFPDRFSARQFPNYSSELNVNALLLGDSALYLCASSLVGLASNEQFFGPGTRLTVL.